This TCR beta chain originates from a study of control samples from healthy donors and cancer patients. Assay: immunoSEQ multiplex PCR; the TCRdb copy retains only in-frame clones and omits some. This table has a few hundred thousand clones, 75% to 95% appearing once. The sequenced material came from PBMCs. The sequence was collected from a man aged 35 to 55 with head and neck cancer.

CDR3 sequence: CASSLTIPSGNTIYF. For the CDR3, the DNA is TGTGCCAGCAGCTTGACAATTCCCTCTGGAAACACCATATATTTT. The chain uses TRBV7-2 and TRBJ1-3; D gene unclear. V lost 3 bases to trimming and J lost 0 bases, with 9 bases between them. This CDR3 spans 15 amino acids. Germline values: CDR1 SGHTA, CDR2 FQGNSA.